This T cell receptor (beta chain) came from a study of CD8+CD57+ T cells in acquired aplastic anemia. With 5 bases removed from V and 6 bases from J, the gap between germline ends came to 8 bases. The CDR3 spans 11 residues. Patients included in sequencing had previously demonstrated CD8+CD57+ cell expansion by flow cytometry. Genomic DNA provided the template from which TCR beta VDJ and CDR3 profiles were obtained. A single record per CDR3 protein comes from TCRdb applying MiXCR to the reads. Counted here are tens of thousands of distinct CDR3 sequences, 70% occurring once; the ten biggest clones make up 65% to 85%.

The specimen was sorted CD4+, CD8+, or CD8+CD57+ T cells (not recorded which) from PBMCs. The chain couples TRBV12-3 or TRBV12-4 to TRBJ2-7; no clear D gene. This TCR derives from a human donor with aplastic anemia. CDR3 loop: CASSRYTEQYF. The CDR3 region has the DNA TGTGCCAGCAGTCGATACACCGAGCAGTACTTC.